This passage covers 3 T cell receptor beta chains from one sample sequenced in a study of shared clonotypes between healthy human individuals. The data were produced by immunoSEQ multiplex PCR, yet TCRdb's version contains in-frame clones alone and is incomplete. The top ten clones hold 0.39% of a sample with approximately 2.3 million clones, 93% of them seen once. The sequenced sample was naive CD4+ T cells from PBMCs. Subset denoted: CD45RA+ positively selected. These receptors originate from a man aged 18 to 30 in good health. Some clones in this sample may be carry-over from other donors' samples.

The rearrangement uses TRBV5-1 and TRBJ2-3, with 12 bases fitting TRBD1. The germline CDR1 and CDR2 sequences are SGHRS and YFSETQ. The CDR3 sequence is 15 residues long. J gave up 6 bases and V 4 bases, and 6 bases lay outside the gene matches. The chain's CDR3 is CASSRDRGRADTQYF. For the CDR3, the DNA is TGCGCCAGCAGCAGGGACAGGGGGCGGGCGGATACGCAGTATTTT.

As to this clone: Distinct nucleotide sequences in the sample also encode this CDR3. J is TRBJ2-2 and V is TRBV29-1; D is ambiguous. The CDR3 is made up of 13 amino acids. Per the germline V gene, CDR1 is SQVTM and CDR2 is ANQGSEA. Trimming removed 1 base from V and 1 base from J, with 4 bases in between. The CDR3 bases are TGCAGCGTTGAAGGGGTGAACACCGGGGAGCTGTTTTTT. Its translation: CSVEGVNTGELFF.

This sequence joins TRBV11-1 and TRBJ2-4; maybe TRBD2 (5 bases). The V gene lost 3 bases and the J gene lost 7 bases, with 7 bases spanning the gap. CDR3 size: 12 residues. Germline loops: CDR1 SGHAT, CDR2 FQDESV (reference sequence). The CDR3, as DNA: TGTGCCAGCAGCTTGACTAAGAACATTCAGTACTTC. Amino acid sequence: CASSLTKNIQYF.